The entry below describes one T cell receptor (beta chain). The method was immunoSEQ multiplex PCR; TCRdb's version includes in-frame clones alone and lacks a portion of them. The data contain 12,000 to 15,000 clones, 80% to 90% of them seen just once; the ten biggest clones take up 0.75% to 1%. Blood was drawn at the time of colonoscopy. These data originate in a study of pediatric ulcerative colitis. The overall study: Most patients had pancolitis, and two had left-sided colitis.

The junction had 7 bases not matched to a gene; V was cut back by 2 bases and J by 6 bases. Germline V gene sequence: CDR1 GTSNPN, CDR2 SVGIG (reference sequence). The CDR3 extends over 15 amino acids. The V call is TRBV30, the J call TRBJ2-2; the match to TRBD1 covers 9 bases. Sequencing input: blood. This TCR was recovered from a boy aged 5-17 years with moderate ulcerative colitis. The CDR3 is CAWSPRDRDSGELFF. In nucleotides, the CDR3 is TGTGCCTGGAGTCCCCGGGACAGGGACTCCGGGGAGCTGTTTTTT.